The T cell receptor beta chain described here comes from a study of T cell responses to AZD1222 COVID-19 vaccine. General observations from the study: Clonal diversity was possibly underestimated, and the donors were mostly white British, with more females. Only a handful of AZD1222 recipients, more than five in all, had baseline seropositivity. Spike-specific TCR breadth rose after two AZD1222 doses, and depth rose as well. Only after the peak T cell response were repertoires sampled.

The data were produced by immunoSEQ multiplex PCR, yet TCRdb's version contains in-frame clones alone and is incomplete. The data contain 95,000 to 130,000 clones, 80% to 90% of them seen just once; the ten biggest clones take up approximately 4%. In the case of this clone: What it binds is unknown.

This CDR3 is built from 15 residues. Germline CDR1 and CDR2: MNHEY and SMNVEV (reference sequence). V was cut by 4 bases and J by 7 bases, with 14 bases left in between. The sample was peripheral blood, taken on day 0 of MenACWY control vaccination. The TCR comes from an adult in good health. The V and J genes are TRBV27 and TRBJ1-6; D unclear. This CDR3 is CASSYGPHGNSPLHF. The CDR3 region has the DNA TGTGCCAGCAGTTACGGGCCACATGGGAATTCACCCCTCCACTTT.